The clone carrying this T cell receptor beta chain was picked up many times. The antigen remains undetermined. The lymph nodes were axillary draining lymph nodes from breast cancer patients. The CDR3 has 15 amino acids. Unmatched junction bases numbered 2, after V lost 3 bases and J lost 0 bases. Germline V gives CDR1 LNHDA, CDR2 SQIVND (reference sequence). The record originates from a study of breast tumors, draining lymph nodes, adjacent tissues. Study results and caveats: Tumors had less TCR diversity than lymph nodes, more than nontumor tissue.

A single record per CDR3 protein comes from TCRdb applying MiXCR to the multiplex PCR reads. Altogether about 110,000 distinct CDR3 sequences are present, less than 40% being singletons, with the ten largest covering 5.5% to 6%. The sequence derives from a female donor with breast cancer. Some clones in this sample may be carry-over from other donors' samples. The chain has TRBV19 and TRBJ1-5, with 7 bases fitting TRBD1. The sequenced sample consisted of axillary lymph node tissue. CDR3 residues: CASSIGDSSNQPQHF. The CDR3 nucleotides are TGTGCCAGTAGTATTGGGGACAGTAGCAATCAGCCCCAGCATTTT.